This T cell receptor beta chain was sequenced for a study of identical twins. This clonotype has a handful of counts. TCRdb reanalysed the 5' RACE reads using MiXCR and keeps one entry per CDR3 protein. The sample carries 500,000 or so distinct CDR3 sequences, around an eighth recorded once. Trimming at V came to 4 bases and at J to 11 bases, leaving 8 bases not matched to a gene. Germline V gene data show CDR1 as DFQATT and CDR2 as SNEGSKA (reference sequence). The CDR3 totals 15 residues. The same sample was also studied in work on yellow fever vaccine responses in identical twins. That study reports: The authors reported partly convergent, partly personalized vaccine responses in identical twins.

The material sequenced was CD4+ T cells sorted from blood. The clonotype comes from a woman between 18 and 29 years old in good health. The chain carries TRBV20-1 and TRBJ2-2; TRBD2 matches at 15 bases. CDR3 loop: CSATLGLAGGPELFF. For the CDR3, the DNA is TGCAGTGCTACGCTGGGACTAGCGGGGGGACCTGAGCTGTTTTTT.